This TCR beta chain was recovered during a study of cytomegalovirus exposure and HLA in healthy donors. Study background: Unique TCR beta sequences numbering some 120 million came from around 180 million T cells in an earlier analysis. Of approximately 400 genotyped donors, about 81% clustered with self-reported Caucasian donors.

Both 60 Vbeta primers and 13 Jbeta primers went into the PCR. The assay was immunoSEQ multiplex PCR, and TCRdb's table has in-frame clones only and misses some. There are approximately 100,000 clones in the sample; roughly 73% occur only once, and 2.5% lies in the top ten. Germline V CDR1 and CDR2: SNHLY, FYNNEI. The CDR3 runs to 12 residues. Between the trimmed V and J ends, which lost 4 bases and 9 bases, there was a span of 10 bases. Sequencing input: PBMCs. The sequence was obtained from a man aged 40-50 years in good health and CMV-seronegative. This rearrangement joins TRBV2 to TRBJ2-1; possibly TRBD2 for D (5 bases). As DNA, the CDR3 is TGTGCCAGCAGTGGACCGGGGTTTGAGCAGTTCTTC. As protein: CASSGPGFEQFF.